Many counts were recorded for the clone carrying this T cell receptor (beta chain). As yet, its antigen is unknown. Where ophthalmopathy was absent within 18 months of follow-up, hyperthyroidism was stable. Diagnoses were established from clinical symptoms, serum thyroxine, TRAb, thyroid ultrasound and orbital computed tomography. The trim removed 5 bases at V and 5 bases at J, leaving 16 bases unmatched. The CDR3 length is 17 residues. The germline V gene encodes CDR1 DFQATT and CDR2 SNEGSKA (reference sequence). For repertoire sequencing, the TCR beta CDR3 regions were amplified from RNA transcripts. Second-round multiplex PCR came after first-round RT-PCR with HTBI primers. MiXCR was run by TCRdb on the multiplex PCR reads, yielding one entry per CDR3 protein. The sample consists of hundreds of thousands of distinct CDR3 sequences, 21% of them appearing once. These data are taken from a study of Graves' ophthalmopathy and Graves' hyperthyroidism.

Study-level points and caveats: With approximately 88% sensitivity and approximately 80% specificity, a 13-signature model separated ophthalmopathy from stable hyperthyroidism. The model flagged ophthalmopathy progression at 55% to 71% sensitivity and 72.22% specificity.

The chain recombines TRBV20-1 with TRBJ1-1; 11 nucleotides line up with TRBD1. The TCR was taken from a woman aged 18 to 35 with stable Graves' hyperthyroidism. Sample: peripheral blood. The CDR3 sequence is CSAQTNPGQGAWTEAFF. CDR3 bases: TGCAGTGCTCAAACCAATCCCGGACAGGGGGCTTGGACTGAAGCTTTCTTT.